The 18 T cell receptor beta chains listed next were all sequenced from one sample in a study of blood T cell repertoires in COVID-19. Here immunoSEQ multiplex PCR was the method, and the copy in TCRdb shows in-frame clones only, minus some. The table lists hundreds of thousands of clones, around 86% of them singletons, with roughly 1.7% in the top ten. The sequencing input was PBMCs or T cells enriched from blood (not recorded which). The receptor source for this set is a woman in her fifties or sixties who had recovered from COVID-19.

This chain joins TRBV7-8 and TRBJ1-2; D gene unclear. The CDR3 contains 15 residues. Germline V gives CDR1 SGHVS, CDR2 FQNEAQ. V dropped 2 bases and J dropped 6 bases, with 16 bases sitting between them. CDR3 in DNA: TGTGCCAGCAGCTTACTTGCTAGGGAGTGGCATGGCTACACCTTC. Encoded protein: CASSLLAREWHGYTF.

This clone was counted once. The rearrangement links TRBV28 to TRBJ1-3; no firm D call. This CDR3 comprises 14 residues. Germline CDR1 reads MDHEN; CDR2 reads SYDVKM. Trimming stripped 6 bases from V and 0 bases from J, with 9 bases between. CDR3 loop: CASSLQSSGNTIYF. The CDR3 nucleotides read TGTGCCAGCAGCCTACAGAGCTCTGGAAACACCATATATTTT. Supplemented by reference TRBV28 and TRBJ1-3, the full variable domain reads DVKVTQSSRYLVKRTGEKVFLECVQDMDHENMFWYRQDPGLGLRLIYFSYDVKMKEKGDIPEGYSVSREKKERFSLILESASTNQTSMYLCASSLQSSGNTIYFGEGSWLTVV.

This clone turned up a few times. The chain carries TRBV27 and TRBJ2-1; 11 nucleotides agree with TRBD2. With V trimmed by 4 bases and J by 4 bases, 3 bases remained unmatched. Germline assignment: CDR1 MNHEY and CDR2 SMNVEV (reference sequence). The CDR3 sequence is 15 residues long. CDR3 region: CASSSLAGGYNEQFF. CDR3 bases: TGTGCCAGCAGTTCGCTAGCGGGGGGATACAATGAGCAGTTCTTC.

CDR3 DNA sequence: TGTGCCAGCAGCAAAATGAGGGACAGGGCTTCACCCCTCCACTTT. This gives the protein CASSKMRDRASPLHF. The chain links TRBV21-1 to TRBJ1-6; the table's D call, TRBD1, has no DNA check behind it. TRBV21-1 is designated a pseudogene. This CDR3 region has 15 residues.

In this sample, this clone turned up a few times. The CDR3 sequence: CASRGGPNQPQHF. The CDR3 region has the DNA TGTGCCAGCAGAGGGGGCCCCAATCAGCCCCAGCATTTT. The chain joins TRBV2 to TRBJ1-5; the match to TRBD1 covers 7 bases. Germline CDR1 is SNHLY and CDR2 is FYNNEI. This CDR3 spans 13 amino acids. With 6 bases clipped from V and 3 bases from J, the junction kept 2 bases outside the gene matches.

This clone was observed once. V is TRBV27 and J is TRBJ2-7; a weak D match, TRBD1 (5 bases). Germline CDR1 and CDR2: MNHEY and SMNVEV (reference sequence). CDR3 length: 14 amino acids. V was clipped by 5 bases and J by 3 bases, with 14 bases between them. In DNA form, the CDR3 reads TGTGCCAGCAGTCGATTGGACAATAACTACGAGCAGTACTTC. This gives the protein CASSRLDNNYEQYF.

J is TRBJ2-3 and V is TRBV6-5, with 7 bases aligning to TRBD2. The CDR3 is 15 amino acids. Germline V gene lookup returns CDR1 MNHEY and CDR2 SVGAGI. Unmatched junction bases numbered 5, after V lost 0 bases and J lost 5 bases. The CDR3 protein is CASSYSAGRGDTQYF. In DNA form, the CDR3 reads TGTGCCAGCAGTTACTCGGCGGGGAGGGGAGATACGCAGTATTTT.

The chain joins TRBV6-5 to TRBJ2-1; 9 nucleotides align to TRBD2. This CDR3 comprises 16 residues. V gave up 0 bases and J gave up 7 bases; unmatched junction bases: 7. The germline CDR1 and CDR2 sequences are MNHEY and SVGAGI. The CDR3 DNA reads as TGTGCCAGCAGTTACTCTGGGGCGGGAGGGCGGAATGAGCAGTTCTTC. It is translated as CASSYSGAGGRNEQFF.

This clone was recorded a few times. V is TRBV6-6 and J is TRBJ2-4, with 8 positions matching TRBD2. V lost 5 bases to trimming and J lost 0 bases; unmatched junction nucleotides: 12. Germline CDR1 is MNHNY and CDR2 is SVGAGI (reference sequence). The CDR3 length is 18 residues. The CDR3 sequence: CASSRQAGAQLAKNIQYF. CDR3 DNA sequence: TGTGCCAGCAGTCGTCAAGCGGGGGCTCAACTAGCCAAAAACATTCAGTACTTC.

This sequence joins TRBV19 and TRBJ2-7; D may be TRBD1 (6 bases). CDR3 size: 13 residues. Trimming pared 3 bases from V and 3 bases from J, leaving 9 bases between. CDR1 is LNHDA, CDR2 SQIVND, per germline (reference sequence). The CDR3 sequence: CASSINRDYEQYF. The CDR3 nucleotides are TGTGCCAGTAGTATTAACAGGGACTACGAGCAGTACTTC.

V is TRBV6-5 and J is TRBJ2-1, with 11 bases matching TRBD1. The V gene end was trimmed by 6 bases and the J gene end by 11 bases; junction bases not matched to a gene: 6. CDR1 is MNHEY, CDR2 SVGAGI, per germline. CDR3 length: 13 residues. The CDR3 region has the DNA TGTGCCAGCAGGGACAGGGGGCTAAGGAAGCAGTTCTTC. Amino acid sequence: CASRDRGLRKQFF.

The chain couples TRBV5-1 to TRBJ1-3; D is uncertain. Between the trimmed V and J ends, which lost 5 bases and 4 bases, there was a span of 10 bases. This CDR3 has 13 amino acids. Germline V gene data show CDR1 as SGHRS and CDR2 as YFSETQ. CDR3 sequence: CASSIGEGNTIYF. CDR3 nucleotides: TGCGCCAGCAGTATCGGGGAGGGAAACACCATATATTTT.

V is TRBV11-2 and J is TRBJ1-6, with TRBD1 as a possible D gene (6 bases). The CDR3 has 16 residues. V lost 3 bases and J 7 bases, leaving 16 bases between the germline ends. Germline loops: CDR1 SGHAT, CDR2 FQNNGV. CDR3 DNA: TGTGCCAGCAGCTTGGGACCTCAGGGGCGCAATTCACCCCTCCACTTT. Amino acids: CASSLGPQGRNSPLHF.

The chain has TRBV29-1 and TRBJ2-3, with TRBD2 identical over 9 bases. The V and J ends lost 7 bases and 5 bases, in that order; junction bases with no gene match: 10. The germline gives CDR1 SQVTM, CDR2 ANQGSEA. The CDR3 loop spans 14 amino acids. The DNA for the CDR3 is TGCAGCGAGATAATAGCGGGAGTTGGAGATACGCAGTATTTT. Protein product: CSEIIAGVGDTQYF.

The V call is TRBV3-1 (or the pseudogene TRBV3-2), the J call TRBJ2-7; a weak D match, TRBD2 (5 bases). CDR3 length: 14 residues. V shed 6 bases and J shed 7 bases, with 19 bases lying between them. Looked up from germline, CDR1 is LGHDT and CDR2 is YNNKEL (reference sequence). CDR3 loop: CASRMALGGREQYF. The CDR3 DNA reads TGTGCCAGCAGAATGGCTTTGGGCGGGCGAGAGCAGTACTTC.

The chain combines TRBV7-3 with TRBJ1-2; 7 bases are a match to TRBD1. V shed 0 bases and J 8 bases; nucleotides not matched to a gene: 12. Germline V CDR1 and CDR2: SGHTA, FQGTGA. This CDR3 is 16 amino acids long. CDR3 sequence: CASSLTRDSAPGGYTF. CDR3 in DNA: TGTGCCAGCAGCTTAACTCGGGACAGCGCTCCAGGGGGCTACACCTTC.

The sample holds one count of this clone. The chain joins TRBV7-9 to TRBJ1-1; 8 bases match TRBD1. Germline lookup yields CDR1 SEHNR and CDR2 FQNEAQ (reference sequence). Germline trimming cut 5 bases from V and 3 bases from J; bases unmatched to any gene: 8. The CDR3 spans 15 residues. The CDR3 bases are TGTGCCAGCAGCCTCGGACAGGGATGGGACACTGAAGCTTTCTTT. Amino acids: CASSLGQGWDTEAFF. Drawing the rest from reference TRBV7-9 and TRBJ1-1, the complete variable domain is DTGVSQNPRHKITKRGQNVTFRCDPISEHNRLYWYRQTLGQGPEFLTYFQNEAQLEKSRLLSDRFSAERPKGSFSTLEIQRTEQGDSAMYLCASSLGQGWDTEAFFGQGTRLTVV.

This clone was seen just once. This chain joins TRBV27 and TRBJ1-6; 7 bases are shared with TRBD1. Germline V lookup: CDR1 MNHEY, CDR2 SMNVEV (reference sequence). V shed 3 bases, J shed 7 bases, and the junction held 9 bases outside the gene matches. This CDR3 has 16 amino acids. The CDR3 DNA sequence: TGTGCCAGCAGTTTGGGCCTCAGGGGGACGAATTCACCCCTCCACTTT. Protein product: CASSLGLRGTNSPLHF.